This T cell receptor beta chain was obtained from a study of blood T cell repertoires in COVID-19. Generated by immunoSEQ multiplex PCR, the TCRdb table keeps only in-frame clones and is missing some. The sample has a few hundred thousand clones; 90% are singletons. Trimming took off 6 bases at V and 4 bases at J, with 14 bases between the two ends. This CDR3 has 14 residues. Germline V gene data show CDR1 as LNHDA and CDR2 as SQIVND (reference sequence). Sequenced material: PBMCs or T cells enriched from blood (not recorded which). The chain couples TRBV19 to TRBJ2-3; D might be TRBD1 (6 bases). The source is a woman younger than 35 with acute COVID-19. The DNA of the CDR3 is TGTGCCAGTAGCAATACAGGGTACGCAGATACGCAGTATTTT. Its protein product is CASSNTGYADTQYF.